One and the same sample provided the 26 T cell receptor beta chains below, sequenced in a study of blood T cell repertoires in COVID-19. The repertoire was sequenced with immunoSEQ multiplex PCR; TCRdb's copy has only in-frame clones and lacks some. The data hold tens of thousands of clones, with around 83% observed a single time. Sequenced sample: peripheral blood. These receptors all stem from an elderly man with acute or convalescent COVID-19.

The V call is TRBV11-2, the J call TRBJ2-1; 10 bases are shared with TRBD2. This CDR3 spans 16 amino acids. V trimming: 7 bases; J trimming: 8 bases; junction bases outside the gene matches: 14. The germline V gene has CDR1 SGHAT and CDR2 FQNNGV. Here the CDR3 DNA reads TGTGCCAGCACCACCCACTCCCTAGCGGGAGCCGATGAGCAGTTCTTC. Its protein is CASTTHSLAGADEQFF.

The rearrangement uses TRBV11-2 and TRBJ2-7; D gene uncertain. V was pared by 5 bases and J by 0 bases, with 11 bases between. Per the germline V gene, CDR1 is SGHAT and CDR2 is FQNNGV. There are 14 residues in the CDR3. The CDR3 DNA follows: TGTGCCAGCAGCCCCAGACAAGGCTCCTACGAGCAGTACTTC. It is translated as CASSPRQGSYEQYF.

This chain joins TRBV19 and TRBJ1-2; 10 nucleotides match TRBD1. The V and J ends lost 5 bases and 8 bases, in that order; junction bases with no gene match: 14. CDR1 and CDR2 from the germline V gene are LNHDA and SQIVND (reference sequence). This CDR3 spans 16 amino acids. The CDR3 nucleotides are TGTGCCAGTAGTCCTGTTGCAAGACAGGGGGCGGGAGGCTACACCTTC. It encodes CASSPVARQGAGGYTF.

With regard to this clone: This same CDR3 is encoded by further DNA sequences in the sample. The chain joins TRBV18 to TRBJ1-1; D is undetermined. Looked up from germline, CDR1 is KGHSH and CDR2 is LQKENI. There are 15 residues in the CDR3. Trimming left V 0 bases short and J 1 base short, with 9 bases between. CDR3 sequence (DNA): TGTGCCAGCTCACCACCGGCCGGGAGGAACACTGAAGCTTTCTTT. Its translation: CASSPPAGRNTEAFF.

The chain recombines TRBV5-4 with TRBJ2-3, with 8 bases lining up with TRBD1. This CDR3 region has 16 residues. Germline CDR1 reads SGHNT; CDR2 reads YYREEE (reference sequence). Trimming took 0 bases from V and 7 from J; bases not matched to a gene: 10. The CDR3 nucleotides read TGTGCCAGCAGCTTGGGGACAGGGTCGCCGTCGAATACGCAGTATTTT. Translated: CASSLGTGSPSNTQYF.

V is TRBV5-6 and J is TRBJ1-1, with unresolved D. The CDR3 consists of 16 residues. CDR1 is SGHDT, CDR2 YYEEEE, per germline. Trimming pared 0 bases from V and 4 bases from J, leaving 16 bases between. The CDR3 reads CASSLARTVVGTEAFF. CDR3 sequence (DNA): TGTGCCAGCAGCTTGGCCCGAACGGTCGTCGGCACTGAAGCTTTCTTT.

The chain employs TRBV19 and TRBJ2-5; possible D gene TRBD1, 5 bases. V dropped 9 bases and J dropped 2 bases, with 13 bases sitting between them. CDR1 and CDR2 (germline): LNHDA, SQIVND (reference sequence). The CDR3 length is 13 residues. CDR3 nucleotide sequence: TGTGCCAGCTCGGCAGGGATTCAAGAGACCCAGTACTTC. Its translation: CASSAGIQETQYF.

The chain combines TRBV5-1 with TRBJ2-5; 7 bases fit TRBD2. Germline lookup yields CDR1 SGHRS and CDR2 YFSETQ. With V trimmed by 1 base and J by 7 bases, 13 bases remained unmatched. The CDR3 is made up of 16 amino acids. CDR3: CASSLRGFAGEGTQYF. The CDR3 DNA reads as TGCGCCAGCAGCTTGAGAGGCTTCGCGGGAGAGGGGACCCAGTACTTC. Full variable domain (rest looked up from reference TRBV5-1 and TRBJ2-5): KAGVTQTPRYLIKTRGQQVTLSCSPISGHRSVSWYQQTPGQGLQFLFEYFSETQRNKGNFPGRFSGRQFSNSRSEMNVSTLELGDSALYLCASSLRGFAGEGTQYFGPGTRLLVL.

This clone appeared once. As DNA, the CDR3 is TGTGCCATCAGTGATTACGGGACAGAAGACTACGAGCAGTACTTC. It codes for CAISDYGTEDYEQYF. J is TRBJ2-7 and V is TRBV10-3, with TRBD1 matching 7 bases. With V trimmed by 3 bases and J by 3 bases, 8 bases remained unmatched. Germline V gene lookup returns CDR1 ENHRY and CDR2 SYGVKD. The CDR3 is made up of 15 amino acids.

CDR3 in amino acids: CASSQGDSSNSPLHF. CDR3 nucleotides: TGTGCCAGCAGCCAAGGGGACAGCTCTAATTCACCCCTCCACTTT. The chain is built from TRBV3-1 (or the pseudogene TRBV3-2) and TRBJ1-6, with 7 nucleotides matching TRBD1. CDR3 length equals 15 residues. CDR1 is LGHDT and CDR2 is YNNKEL in the germline V gene (reference sequence). V dropped 1 base and J dropped 6; count of bases not matched to a gene: 3.

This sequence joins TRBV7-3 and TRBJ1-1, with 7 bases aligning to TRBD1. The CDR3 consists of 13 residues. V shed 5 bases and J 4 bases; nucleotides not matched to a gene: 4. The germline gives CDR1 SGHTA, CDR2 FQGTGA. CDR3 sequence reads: CASSPGGVTEAFF. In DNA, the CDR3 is TGTGCCAGCAGCCCAGGGGGAGTCACTGAAGCTTTCTTT.

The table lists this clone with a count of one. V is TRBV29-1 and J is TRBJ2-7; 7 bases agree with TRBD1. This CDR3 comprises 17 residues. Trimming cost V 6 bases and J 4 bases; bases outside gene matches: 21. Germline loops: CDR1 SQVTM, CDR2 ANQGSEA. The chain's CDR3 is CSVKGGKQGPHSYEQYF. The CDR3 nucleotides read TGCAGCGTCAAAGGGGGCAAACAGGGCCCTCATTCTTACGAGCAGTACTTC.

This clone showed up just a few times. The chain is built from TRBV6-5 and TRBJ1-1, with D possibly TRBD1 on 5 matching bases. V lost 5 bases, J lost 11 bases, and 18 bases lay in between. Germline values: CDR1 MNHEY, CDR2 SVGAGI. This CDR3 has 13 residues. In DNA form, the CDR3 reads TGTGCCAGCAGTCGCCCCGGCAGGGTCAACGCTTTCTTT. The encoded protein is CASSRPGRVNAFF.

CDR3 sequence (DNA): TGTGCCAGCAGTTTATTTGATGGGGGGTCCTCCTACAATGAGCAGTTCTTC. This gives the protein CASSLFDGGSSYNEQFF. J is TRBJ2-1 and V is TRBV28; D is perhaps TRBD2 (6 bases). Germline V lookup: CDR1 MDHEN, CDR2 SYDVKM. CDR3 length equals 17 residues. V was clipped by 1 base and J by 0 bases, with 13 bases between them.

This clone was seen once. DNA of the CDR3: TGTGCCAGCAGCCTAGGGGGGGATATCCCATTTGGGACGCAGTATTTT. It specifies CASSLGGDIPFGTQYF. V usage is TRBV11-2 and J usage is TRBJ2-3; possible D gene TRBD2, 7 bases. CDR3 length: 16 residues. V lost 5 bases and J lost 9, with 24 bases in between. Germline V gene sequence: CDR1 SGHAT, CDR2 FQNNGV.

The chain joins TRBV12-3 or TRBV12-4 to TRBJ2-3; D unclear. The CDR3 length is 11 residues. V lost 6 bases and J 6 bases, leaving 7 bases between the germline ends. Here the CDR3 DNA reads TGTGCCAGCAGCAAATTGGATACGCAGTATTTT. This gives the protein CASSKLDTQYF.

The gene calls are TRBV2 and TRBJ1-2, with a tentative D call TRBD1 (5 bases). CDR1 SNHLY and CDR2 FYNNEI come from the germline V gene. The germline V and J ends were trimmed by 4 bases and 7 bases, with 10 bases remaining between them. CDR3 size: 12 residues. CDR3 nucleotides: TGTGCCAGCAGTGCAGGGTTCGGTGGCTACACCTTC. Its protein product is CASSAGFGGYTF.

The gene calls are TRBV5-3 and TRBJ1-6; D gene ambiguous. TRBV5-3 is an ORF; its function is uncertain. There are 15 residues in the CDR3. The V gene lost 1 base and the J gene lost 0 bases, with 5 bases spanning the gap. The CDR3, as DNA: TGTGCCAGAAGCTTGACGGTCTCCTATAATTCACCCCTCCACTTT. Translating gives CARSLTVSYNSPLHF.

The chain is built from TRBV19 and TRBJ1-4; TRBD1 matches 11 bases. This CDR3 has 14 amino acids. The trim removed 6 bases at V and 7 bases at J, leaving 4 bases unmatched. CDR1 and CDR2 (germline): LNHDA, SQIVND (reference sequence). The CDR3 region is CASSRTGGAEKLFF. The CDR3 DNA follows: TGTGCCAGTAGCAGGACAGGGGGCGCTGAAAAACTGTTTTTT.

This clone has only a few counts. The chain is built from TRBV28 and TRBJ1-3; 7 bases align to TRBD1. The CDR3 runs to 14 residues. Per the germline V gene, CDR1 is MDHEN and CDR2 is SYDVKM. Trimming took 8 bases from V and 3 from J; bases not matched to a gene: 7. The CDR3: CASRGTARGNTIYF. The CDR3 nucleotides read TGTGCCAGCCGCGGGACAGCCCGTGGAAACACCATATATTTT.

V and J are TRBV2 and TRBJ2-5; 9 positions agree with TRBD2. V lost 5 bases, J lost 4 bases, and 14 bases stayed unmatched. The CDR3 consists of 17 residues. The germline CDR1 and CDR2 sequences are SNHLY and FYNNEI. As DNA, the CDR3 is TGTGCCAGCAGTACTAGAGCGGGAGGTCTTATCCGAGAGACCCAGTACTTC. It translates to CASSTRAGGLIRETQYF. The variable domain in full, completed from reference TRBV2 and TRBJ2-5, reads EPEVTQTPSHQVTQMGQEVILRCVPISNHLYFYWYRQILGQKVEFLVSFYNNEISEKSEIFDDQFSVERPDGSNFTLKIRSTKLEDSAMYFCASSTRAGGLIRETQYFGPGTRLLVL.

For the CDR3, the DNA is TGTGCCAGCAAGGGCGGGACAGGGGGCACAGATACGCAGTATTTT. It yields the protein CASKGGTGGTDTQYF. The chain has TRBV28 and TRBJ2-3; TRBD1 agrees at 10 bases. The CDR3 is 15 amino acids. Germline-derived CDR1 and CDR2 are MDHEN and SYDVKM. J gave up 1 base and V 7 bases, and 5 bases lay outside the gene matches.

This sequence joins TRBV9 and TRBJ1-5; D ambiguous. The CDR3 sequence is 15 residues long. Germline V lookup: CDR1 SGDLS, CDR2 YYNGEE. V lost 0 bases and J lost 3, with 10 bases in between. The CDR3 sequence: CASSVGWALNQPQHF. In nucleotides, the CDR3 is TGTGCCAGCAGCGTAGGGTGGGCCCTCAATCAGCCCCAGCATTTT.

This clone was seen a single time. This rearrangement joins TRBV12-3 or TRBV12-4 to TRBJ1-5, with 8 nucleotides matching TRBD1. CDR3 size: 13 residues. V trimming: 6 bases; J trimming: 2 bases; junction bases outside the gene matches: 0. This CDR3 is CASRQGGNQPQHF. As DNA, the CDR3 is TGTGCCAGCAGACAGGGGGGCAATCAGCCCCAGCATTTT.

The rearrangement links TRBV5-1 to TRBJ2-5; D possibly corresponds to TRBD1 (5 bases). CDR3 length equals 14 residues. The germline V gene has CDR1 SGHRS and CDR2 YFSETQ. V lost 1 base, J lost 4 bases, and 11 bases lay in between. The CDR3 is CASSLRRARETQYF. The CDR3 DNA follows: TGCGCCAGCAGCTTGCGCAGGGCACGAGAGACCCAGTACTTC.

CDR3 loop: CASRGYRSTNEKLFF. As DNA, the CDR3 is TGTGCCAGCAGAGGATACAGGTCAACTAATGAAAAACTGTTTTTT. The V and J genes are TRBV27 and TRBJ1-4, with a possible D match to TRBD1 (5 bases). Trimming pared 6 bases from V and 0 bases from J, leaving 11 bases between. This CDR3 contains 15 residues. Germline values: CDR1 MNHEY, CDR2 SMNVEV (reference sequence).